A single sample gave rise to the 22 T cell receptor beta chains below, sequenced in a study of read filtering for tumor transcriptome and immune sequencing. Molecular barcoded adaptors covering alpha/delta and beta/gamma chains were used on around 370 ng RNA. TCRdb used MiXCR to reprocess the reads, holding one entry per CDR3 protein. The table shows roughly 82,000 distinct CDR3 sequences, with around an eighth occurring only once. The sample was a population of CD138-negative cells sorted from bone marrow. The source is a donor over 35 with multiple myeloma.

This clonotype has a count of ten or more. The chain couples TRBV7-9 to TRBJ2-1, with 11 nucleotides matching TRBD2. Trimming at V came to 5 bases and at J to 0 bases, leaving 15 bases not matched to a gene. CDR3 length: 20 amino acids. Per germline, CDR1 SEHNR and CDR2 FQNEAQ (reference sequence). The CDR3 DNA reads TGTGCCAGCAGCCCCCCCGAACTAGCGGGAGAAGGTGGCTCCTACAATGAGCAGTTCTTC. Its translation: CASSPPELAGEGGSYNEQFF.

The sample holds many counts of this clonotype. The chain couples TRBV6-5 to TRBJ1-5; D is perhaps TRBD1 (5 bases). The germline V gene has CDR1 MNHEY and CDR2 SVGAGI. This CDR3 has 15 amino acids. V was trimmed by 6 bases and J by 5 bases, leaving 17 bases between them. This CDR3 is CASRSSGFRDQPQHF. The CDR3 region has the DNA TGTGCCAGCAGATCCTCAGGGTTTAGGGATCAGCCCCAGCATTTT.

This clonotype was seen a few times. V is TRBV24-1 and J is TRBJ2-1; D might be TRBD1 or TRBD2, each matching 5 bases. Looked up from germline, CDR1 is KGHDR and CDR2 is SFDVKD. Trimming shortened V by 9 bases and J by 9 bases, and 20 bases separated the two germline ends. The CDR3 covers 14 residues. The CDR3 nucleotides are TGTGCCACCGAGAGGGCGCAAGGGCAGGGTGAGCAGTTCTTC. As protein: CATERAQGQGEQFF.

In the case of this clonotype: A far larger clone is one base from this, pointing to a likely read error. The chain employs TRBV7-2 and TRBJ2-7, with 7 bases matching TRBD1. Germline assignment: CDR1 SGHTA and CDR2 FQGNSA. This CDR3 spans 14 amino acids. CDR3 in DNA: TGTGCCAGCAGCGTGAGGGACAGTTCCTACGAGCGGTACTTC. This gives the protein CASSVRDSSYERYF.

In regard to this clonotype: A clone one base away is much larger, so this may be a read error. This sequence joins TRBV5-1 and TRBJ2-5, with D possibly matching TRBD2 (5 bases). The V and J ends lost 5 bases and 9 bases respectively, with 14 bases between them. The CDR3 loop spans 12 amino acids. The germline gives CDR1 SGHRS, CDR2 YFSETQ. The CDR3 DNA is TGCGCCAGCAGGGACGGAGGCGAGGCCCAGTACTTC. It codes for CASRDGGEAQYF.

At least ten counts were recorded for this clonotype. CDR3 sequence reads: CASSLGQDSNQPQHF. The CDR3 DNA follows: TGCGCCAGCAGCTTGGGGCAGGATAGCAATCAGCCCCAGCATTTT. The chain combines TRBV5-1 with TRBJ1-5, with D hard to call. Trimming removed 0 bases at V and 0 bases at J, with 7 bases between. CDR1 is SGHRS, CDR2 YFSETQ, per germline. The CDR3 is 15 residues long.

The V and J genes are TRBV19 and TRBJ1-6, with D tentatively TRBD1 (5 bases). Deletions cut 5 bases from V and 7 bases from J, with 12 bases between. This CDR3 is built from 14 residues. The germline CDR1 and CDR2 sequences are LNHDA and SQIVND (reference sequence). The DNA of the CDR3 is TGTGCCAGTAGTGGGCAGGGCGAAAATTCACCCCTCCACTTT. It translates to CASSGQGENSPLHF.

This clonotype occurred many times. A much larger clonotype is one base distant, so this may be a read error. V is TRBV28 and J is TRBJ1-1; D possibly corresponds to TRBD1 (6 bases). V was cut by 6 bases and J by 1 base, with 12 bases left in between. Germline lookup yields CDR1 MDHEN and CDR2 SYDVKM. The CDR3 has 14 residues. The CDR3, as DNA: TGTGCCAGCAGCCCCGGGACAACGAACACTGAAGCTTTCTTT. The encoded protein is CASSPGTTNTEAFF.

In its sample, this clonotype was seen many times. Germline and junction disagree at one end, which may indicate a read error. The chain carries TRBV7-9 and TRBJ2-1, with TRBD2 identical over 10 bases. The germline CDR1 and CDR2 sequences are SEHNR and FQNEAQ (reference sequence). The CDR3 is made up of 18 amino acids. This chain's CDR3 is CASSLGLAGAGSYNGQFF. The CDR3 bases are TGTGCCAGCAGCTTAGGGCTAGCGGGAGCAGGTTCCTACAATGGGCAGTTCTTC.

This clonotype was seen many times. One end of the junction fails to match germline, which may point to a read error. The CDR3 nucleotides are TGTGCCAGCAGCTTGGACAGGGCCTACGAGCAGTACTTC. Translating gives CASSLDRAYEQYF. This chain connects TRBV5-1 to TRBJ2-7; 8 bases are shared with TRBD1. The CDR3 extends over 13 amino acids. In germline, CDR1 is SGHRS, CDR2 YFSETQ.

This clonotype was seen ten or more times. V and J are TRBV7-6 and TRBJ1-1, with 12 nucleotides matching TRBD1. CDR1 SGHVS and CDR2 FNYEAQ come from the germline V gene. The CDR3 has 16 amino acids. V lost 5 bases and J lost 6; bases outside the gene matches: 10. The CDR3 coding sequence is TGTGCCAGCAGCCCCCACATAGGGACAGGGGGCCCTGAAGCTTTCTTT. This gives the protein CASSPHIGTGGPEAFF.

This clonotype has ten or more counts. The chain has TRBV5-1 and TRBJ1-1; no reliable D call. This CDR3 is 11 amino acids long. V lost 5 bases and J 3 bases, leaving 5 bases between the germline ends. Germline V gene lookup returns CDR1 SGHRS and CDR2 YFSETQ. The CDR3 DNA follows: TGCGCCAGCAGGTCTGACACTGAAGCTTTCTTT. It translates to CASRSDTEAFF.

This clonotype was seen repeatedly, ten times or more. CDR3 in DNA: TGTGCCAGCAGCCTACAGGGGAGGAGTCAGCCCCAGCATTTT. Protein product: CASSLQGRSQPQHF. The V call is TRBV7-2, the J call TRBJ1-5; 7 bases are shared with TRBD1. Germline V lookup: CDR1 SGHTA, CDR2 FQGNSA. The CDR3 covers 14 residues. The trim removed 5 bases at V and 6 bases at J, leaving 7 bases unmatched.

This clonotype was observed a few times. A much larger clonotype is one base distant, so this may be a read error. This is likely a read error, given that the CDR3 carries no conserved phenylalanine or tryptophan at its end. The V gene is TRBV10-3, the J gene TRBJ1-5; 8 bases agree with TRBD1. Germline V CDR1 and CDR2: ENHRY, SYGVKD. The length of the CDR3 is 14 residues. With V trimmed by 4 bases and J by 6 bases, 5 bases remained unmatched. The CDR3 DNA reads TGTGCCATCAGTGCAGGGGGCGTCGGTCAGCCCCAGCATCTT. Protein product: CAISAGGVGQPQHL.

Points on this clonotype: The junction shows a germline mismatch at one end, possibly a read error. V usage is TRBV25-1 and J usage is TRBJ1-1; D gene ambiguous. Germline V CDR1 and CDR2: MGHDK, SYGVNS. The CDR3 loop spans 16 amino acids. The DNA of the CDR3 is TGTGCCAGCAGTGCACCCGATGGACGGATCAACACTGATGCTTTCTTT. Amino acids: CASSAPDGRINTDAFF.

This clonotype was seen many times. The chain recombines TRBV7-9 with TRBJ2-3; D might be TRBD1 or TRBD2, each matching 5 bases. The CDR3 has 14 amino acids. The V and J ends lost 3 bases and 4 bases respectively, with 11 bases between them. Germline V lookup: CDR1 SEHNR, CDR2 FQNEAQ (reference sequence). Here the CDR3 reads CASSFARGADTQYF. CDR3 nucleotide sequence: TGTGCCAGCAGCTTTGCGAGGGGAGCAGATACGCAGTATTTT.

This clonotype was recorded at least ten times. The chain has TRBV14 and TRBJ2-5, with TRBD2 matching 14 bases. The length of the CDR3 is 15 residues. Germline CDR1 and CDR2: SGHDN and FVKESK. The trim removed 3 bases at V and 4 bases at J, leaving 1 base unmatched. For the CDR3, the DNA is TGTGCCAGCAGCCAGGGACTAGCGGGAGCAGAGACCCAGTACTTC. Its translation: CASSQGLAGAETQYF.

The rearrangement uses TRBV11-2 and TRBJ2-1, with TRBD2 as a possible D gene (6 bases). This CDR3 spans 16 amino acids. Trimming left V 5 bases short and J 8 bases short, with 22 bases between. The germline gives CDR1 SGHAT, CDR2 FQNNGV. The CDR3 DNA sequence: TGTGCCAGCAGCAAGGCTAGCGACCCGAACTTAGATGAGCAGTTCTTC. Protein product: CASSKASDPNLDEQFF.

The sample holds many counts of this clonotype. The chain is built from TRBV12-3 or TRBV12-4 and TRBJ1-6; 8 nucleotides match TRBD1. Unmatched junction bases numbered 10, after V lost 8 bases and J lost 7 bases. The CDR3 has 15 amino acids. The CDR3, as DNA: TGTGCCAGCGCCCTAGGGACAGGCGGCAATTCACCCCTCCACTTT. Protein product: CASALGTGGNSPLHF.

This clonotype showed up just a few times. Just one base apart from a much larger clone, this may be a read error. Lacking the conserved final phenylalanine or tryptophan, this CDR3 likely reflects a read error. As DNA, the CDR3 is TGTGCCAGCAGTGTGGTGCGAGAGAGCGAGCAGTTCTCC. Amino acids: CASSVVRESEQFS. This chain connects TRBV2 to TRBJ2-1; D remains ambiguous. Germline loops: CDR1 SNHLY, CDR2 FYNNEI. Between the trimmed V and J ends, which lost 4 bases and 10 bases, there was a span of 14 bases. The CDR3 contains 13 residues.

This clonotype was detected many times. The CDR3 bases are TGTGCCAGCAGGGCCGGACAGGGGGGAAACATTCAGTACTTC. It yields the protein CASRAGQGGNIQYF. V gene TRBV7-9 combines with J gene TRBJ2-4, with TRBD1 matching 10 bases. The V and J ends lost 6 bases and 6 bases, in that order; junction bases with no gene match: 5. The CDR3 runs 14 residues. CDR1 is SEHNR and CDR2 is FQNEAQ in the germline V gene (reference sequence).

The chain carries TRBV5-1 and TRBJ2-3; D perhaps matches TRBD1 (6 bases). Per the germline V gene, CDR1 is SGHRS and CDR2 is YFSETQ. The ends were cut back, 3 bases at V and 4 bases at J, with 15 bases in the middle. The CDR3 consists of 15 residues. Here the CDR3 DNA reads TGCGCCAGCAGCTCCCTAGGACAGACCTCAGATACGCAGTATTTT. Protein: CASSSLGQTSDTQYF.